This T cell receptor (beta chain) was captured by sequencing in a study of neurological immune-mediated disorders. General observations from the study: Among 34 multiple sclerosis patients, 18 had repertoires that phylogenetic grouping placed in one related-CDR3 cluster, a possible signature.

The length of the CDR3 is 16 residues. Trimming shortened V by 5 bases and J by 1 base, and 15 bases separated the two germline ends. The germline gives CDR1 MNHNY, CDR2 SVGAGI (reference sequence). Each CDR3 protein gets one entry after TCRdb re-called the 5' RACE reads with MiXCR. The sample has about 87,000 distinct CDR3 sequences, 3% to 4% seen once; the top ten hold around 3.1%. This clonotype appeared many times. Antigen: not known. The chain recombines TRBV6-6 with TRBJ1-5; D gene ambiguous. Sample: PBMCs. This clonotype was sampled from a woman between 50 and 59 years old with multiple sclerosis. CDR3 coding DNA: TGTGCCAGCAGTCTCCTAGACAAGCTAAGCAATCAGCCCCAGCATTTT. It specifies CASSLLDKLSNQPQHF.